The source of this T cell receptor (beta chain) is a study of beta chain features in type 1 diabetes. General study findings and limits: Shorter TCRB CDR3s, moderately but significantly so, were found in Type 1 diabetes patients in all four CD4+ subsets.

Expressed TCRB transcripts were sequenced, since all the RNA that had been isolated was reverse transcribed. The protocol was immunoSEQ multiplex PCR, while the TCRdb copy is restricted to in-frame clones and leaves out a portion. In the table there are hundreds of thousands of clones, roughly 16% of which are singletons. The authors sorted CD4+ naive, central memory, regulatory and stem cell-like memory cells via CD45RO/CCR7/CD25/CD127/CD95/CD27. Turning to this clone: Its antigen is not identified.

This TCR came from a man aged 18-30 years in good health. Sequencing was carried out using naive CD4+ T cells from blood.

The CDR3 nucleotides are TGTGCCAGCAGCTACATGGACGGGGCGAATCAGCCCCAGCATTTT. It is translated as CASSYMDGANQPQHF. The rearrangement joins TRBV7-2 to TRBJ1-5, with a possible D match to TRBD1 (5 bases). The CDR3 covers 15 residues. V was pared by 4 bases and J by 4 bases, with 14 bases between. The germline V gene encodes CDR1 SGHTA and CDR2 FQGNSA.